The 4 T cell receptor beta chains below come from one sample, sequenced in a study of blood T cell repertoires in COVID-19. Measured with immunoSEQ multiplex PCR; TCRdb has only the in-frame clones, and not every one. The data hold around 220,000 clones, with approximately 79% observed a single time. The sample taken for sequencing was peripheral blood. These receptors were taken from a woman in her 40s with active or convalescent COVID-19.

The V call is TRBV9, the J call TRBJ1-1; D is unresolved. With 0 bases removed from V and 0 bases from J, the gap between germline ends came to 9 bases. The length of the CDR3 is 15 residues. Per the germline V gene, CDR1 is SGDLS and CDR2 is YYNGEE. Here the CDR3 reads CASSVEGVMNTEAFF. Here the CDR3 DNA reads TGTGCCAGCAGCGTAGAAGGAGTCATGAACACTGAAGCTTTCTTT.

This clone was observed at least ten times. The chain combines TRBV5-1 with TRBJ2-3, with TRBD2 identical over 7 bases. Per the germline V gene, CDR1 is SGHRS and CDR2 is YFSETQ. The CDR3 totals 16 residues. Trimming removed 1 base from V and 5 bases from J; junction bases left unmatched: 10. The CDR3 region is CASSLRGGSTLDTQYF. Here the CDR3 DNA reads TGCGCCAGCAGCTTGCGCGGGGGTTCAACCTTAGATACGCAGTATTTT.

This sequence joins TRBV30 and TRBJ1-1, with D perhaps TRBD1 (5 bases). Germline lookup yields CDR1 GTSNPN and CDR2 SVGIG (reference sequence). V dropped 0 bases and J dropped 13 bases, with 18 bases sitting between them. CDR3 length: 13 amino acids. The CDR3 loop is CAWSVRQDRGDFF. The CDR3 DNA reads TGTGCCTGGAGTGTACGGCAGGATAGGGGTGATTTCTTT.

This CDR3 is CASGYSLSGELFF. The CDR3 DNA follows: TGCGCCAGCGGCTACAGTTTGTCCGGGGAGCTGTTTTTT. The chain carries TRBV4-1 and TRBJ2-2; unclear D gene. Germline CDR1 and CDR2: MGHRA and YSYEKL. The V end was cut by 8 bases, the J end by 6 bases, with 13 bases between. The CDR3 is 13 amino acids.